Listed here are 27 T cell receptor beta chains from one sample, sequenced in a study of cytomegalovirus exposure and HLA in healthy donors. PCR used 60 Vbeta primers and 13 Jbeta primers. Generated by immunoSEQ multiplex PCR, the TCRdb table keeps only in-frame clones and is missing some. The profile covers 200,000 to 250,000 clones, with approximately 79% appearing a single time and 1.7% taken by the ten largest. Specimen: PBMCs. These TCRs come from a man aged 50-60 years in good health and CMV-seronegative.

The chain combines TRBV9 with TRBJ2-1, with D maybe TRBD2 (5 bases). The V end lost 2 bases, the J end lost 1 base, and 16 bases lay between the germline ends. CDR3 length: 17 residues. CDR1 is SGDLS and CDR2 is YYNGEE in the germline V gene. The CDR3 DNA follows: TGTGCCAGCAGCGTCTCGGCGGGCCCCTCGTCCTACAATGAGCAGTTCTTC. It yields the protein CASSVSAGPSSYNEQFF. The whole variable domain, remainder taken from reference TRBV9 and TRBJ2-1, is DSGVTQTPKHLITATGQRVTLRCSPRSGDLSVYWYQQSLDQGLQFLIQYYNGEERAKGNILERFSAQQFPDLHSELNLSSLELGDSALYFCASSVSAGPSSYNEQFFGPGTRLTVL.

V is TRBV5-1 and J is TRBJ2-2, with a weak D call TRBD1 (5 bases). The V end was cut by 0 bases, the J end by 3 bases, with 12 bases between. This CDR3 spans 16 amino acids. CDR1 and CDR2 (germline): SGHRS, YFSETQ. CDR3 nucleotides: TGCGCCAGCAGCTTGGAGAGTAGGGGTCACACCGGGGAGCTGTTTTTT. It yields the protein CASSLESRGHTGELFF. Full variable domain (outside the CDR3, taken from reference TRBV5-1 and TRBJ2-2): KAGVTQTPRYLIKTRGQQVTLSCSPISGHRSVSWYQQTPGQGLQFLFEYFSETQRNKGNFPGRFSGRQFSNSRSEMNVSTLELGDSALYLCASSLESRGHTGELFFGEGSRLTVL.

The chain employs TRBV19 and TRBJ2-7; maybe TRBD1 (7 bases). Per the germline V gene, CDR1 is LNHDA and CDR2 is SQIVND (reference sequence). The CDR3 contains 14 residues. The ends were cut back, 6 bases at V and 7 bases at J, with 19 bases in the middle. DNA for the CDR3: TGTGCCAGTAGCCGGCAGGGGGGCCCGGGAGAGCAGTACTTC. It codes for CASSRQGGPGEQYF.

The chain is built from TRBV28 and TRBJ2-3; 8 bases line up with TRBD2. This CDR3 comprises 13 residues. CDR1 is MDHEN, CDR2 SYDVKM, per germline. CDR3 bases: TGTGTTACCGGCGGGAGGCCCATAGATACGCAGTATTTT. Protein product: CVTGGRPIDTQYF.

The chain couples TRBV6-1 to TRBJ1-4; D remains ambiguous. The germline V gene has CDR1 MNHNS and CDR2 SASEGT. Trimming pared 3 bases from V and 8 bases from J, leaving 16 bases between. The CDR3 loop spans 15 amino acids. The CDR3 is CASSDITVAGEKLFF. The CDR3, as DNA: TGTGCCAGCAGTGATATAACAGTAGCGGGGGAAAAACTGTTTTTT.

V gene TRBV6-1 combines with J gene TRBJ2-7, with 8 bases lining up with TRBD2. V shed 6 bases and J 3 bases; nucleotides not matched to a gene: 13. This CDR3 contains 16 residues. Germline V lookup: CDR1 MNHNS, CDR2 SASEGT. The CDR3 DNA sequence: TGTGCCAGCAGGGAACTTAAAGGACTAGCAGACTACGAGCAGTACTTC. As protein: CASRELKGLADYEQYF.

This clone was detected a few times. The chain is built from TRBV5-1 and TRBJ2-2; D might be TRBD2 (6 bases). This CDR3 comprises 15 residues. Between the trimmed V and J ends, which lost 3 bases and 6 bases, there was a span of 15 bases. Germline CDR1 reads SGHRS; CDR2 reads YFSETQ. The DNA of the CDR3 is TGCGCCAGCAGCTACCTTAGCGGAGGGTCCGGGGAGCTGTTTTTT. It is translated as CASSYLSGGSGELFF.

The genes are TRBV10-3 and TRBJ2-5; 8 bases line up with TRBD2. The CDR3 extends over 14 amino acids. V was pared by 0 bases and J by 11 bases, with 8 bases of the junction left unmatched. Germline values: CDR1 ENHRY, CDR2 SYGVKD. The CDR3 here is CAISESSGSGEQYF. CDR3 coding DNA: TGTGCCATCAGTGAGTCGAGCGGGAGCGGTGAGCAGTACTTC.

This rearrangement joins TRBV28 to TRBJ1-1, with a possible D match to TRBD1 (5 bases). With 4 bases removed from V and 3 bases from J, the gap between germline ends came to 12 bases. The CDR3 runs to 14 residues. From germline, CDR1 is MDHEN and CDR2 SYDVKM. The CDR3 region is CASSSGGPHTEAFF. CDR3 sequence (DNA): TGTGCCAGCAGTTCCGGGGGTCCCCACACTGAAGCTTTCTTT.

V gene TRBV4-1 combines with J gene TRBJ2-2; the match to TRBD2 covers 9 bases. Germline V gene lookup returns CDR1 MGHRA and CDR2 YSYEKL. V lost 1 base and J lost 6; bases outside the gene matches: 3. CDR3 length equals 15 residues. CDR3 bases: TGCGCCAGCAGCCAAGCCGGGACTAGCCCCGGGGAGCTGTTTTTT. This encodes CASSQAGTSPGELFF.

The rearrangement joins TRBV5-1 to TRBJ1-1, with TRBD1 matching 9 bases. Germline V CDR1 and CDR2: SGHRS, YFSETQ. V lost 3 bases to trimming and J lost 3 bases; unmatched junction nucleotides: 6. The CDR3 is made up of 15 amino acids. The CDR3 DNA reads as TGCGCCAGCAGCTGGGGGGGACAGGGAGACACTGAAGCTTTCTTT. Amino acids: CASSWGGQGDTEAFF.

The chain uses TRBV19 and TRBJ2-5; possible D gene TRBD2, 5 bases. The J call may be faulty, since TRBJ2-7 better matches the DNA end. The CDR3 spans 13 residues. Germline values: CDR1 LNHDA, CDR2 SQIVND (reference sequence). The DNA for the CDR3 is TGTGCCAGTAGTATAGCGGGGTTCAACGAGCAGTACTTC. Encoded protein: CASSIAGFNEQYF.

The chain employs TRBV10-3 and TRBJ2-7; 15 bases are shared with TRBD2. Germline loops: CDR1 ENHRY, CDR2 SYGVKD. This CDR3 contains 14 residues. The junction had 1 base not matched to a gene; V was cut back by 6 bases and J by 4 bases. For the CDR3, the DNA is TGTGCCATCAGGGGACTAGCGGGAGGTTACGAGCAGTACTTC. Its protein product is CAIRGLAGGYEQYF.

This chain connects TRBV4-2 to TRBJ2-5; 8 bases map to TRBD1. V shed 5 bases, J shed 3 bases, and the junction held 14 bases outside the gene matches. This CDR3 contains 17 residues. Looked up from germline, CDR1 is LGHNA and CDR2 is YNFKEQ. The CDR3 sequence: CASSFPRTGLGKETQYF. The DNA of the CDR3 is TGTGCCAGCAGCTTTCCTCGGACAGGGCTCGGAAAAGAGACCCAGTACTTC.

The gene calls are TRBV10-3 and TRBJ2-1; TRBD2 agrees at 8 bases. J was trimmed by 15 bases and V by 4 bases; bases with no gene match: 8. Germline V lookup: CDR1 ENHRY, CDR2 SYGVKD. The CDR3 is made up of 12 amino acids. In DNA form, the CDR3 reads TGTGCCATCAGTGGAGTCGGGACTAGTCGGTTCTTC. Its translation is CAISGVGTSRFF.

V gene TRBV28 combines with J gene TRBJ2-4; the D is unclear. In germline, CDR1 is MDHEN, CDR2 SYDVKM. The CDR3 covers 13 residues. V was trimmed by 11 bases and J by 7 bases, leaving 18 bases between them. The CDR3 reads CASSASSSNIQYF. In DNA form, the CDR3 reads TGTGCCTCGAGCGCCAGTAGCTCCAACATTCAGTACTTC.

V and J are TRBV15 and TRBJ2-6; D call uncertain. V lost 0 bases and J 0 bases, leaving 6 bases between the germline ends. The germline V gene encodes CDR1 LNHNV and CDR2 YYDKDF (reference sequence). This CDR3 is 16 amino acids long. CDR3 sequence reads: CATSRDADSGANVLTF. DNA of the CDR3: TGTGCCACCAGCAGAGACGCGGACTCTGGGGCCAACGTCCTGACTTTC.

V is TRBV18 and J is TRBJ2-3, with unresolved D. The ends were cut back, 3 bases at V and 4 bases at J, with 8 bases in the middle. The V gene's germline CDR1 is KGHSH and CDR2 LQKENI. The CDR3 totals 13 residues. CDR3 sequence (DNA): TGTGCCAGCTCACCCGGGTTAGCAGATACGCAGTATTTT. Its translation is CASSPGLADTQYF.

The chain is built from TRBV7-9 and TRBJ2-5; D is perhaps TRBD1 (6 bases). V lost 5 bases, J lost 4 bases, and 14 bases lay in between. Germline loops: CDR1 SEHNR, CDR2 FQNEAQ (reference sequence). This CDR3 comprises 14 residues. CDR3 DNA: TGTGCCAGCAGCCCCCCCGGGACAACAGAGACCCAGTACTTC. This encodes CASSPPGTTETQYF.

The rearrangement joins TRBV4-1 to TRBJ2-2, with D hard to call. The germline CDR1 and CDR2 sequences are MGHRA and YSYEKL. This CDR3 is built from 12 residues. V gave up 4 bases and J gave up 4 bases, with 4 bases separating them. In nucleotides, the CDR3 is TGCGCCAGCAGCCCCTTCACCGGGGAGCTGTTTTTT. Translated, it gives CASSPFTGELFF.

This sequence joins TRBV27 and TRBJ1-2, with D possibly TRBD1 on 6 matching bases. The CDR3 is 14 residues long. The germline CDR1 and CDR2 sequences are MNHEY and SMNVEV (reference sequence). V was pared by 5 bases and J by 8 bases, with 18 bases between. For the CDR3, the DNA is TGTGCCAGCAGTCGTGGATGGGACAAGGTGGGCTACACCTTC. Its translation: CASSRGWDKVGYTF.

The J gene is TRBJ2-7, the V gene TRBV19, with 9 bases lining up with TRBD2. CDR1 and CDR2 (germline): LNHDA, SQIVND (reference sequence). CDR3 size: 18 residues. V gave up 3 bases and J gave up 5 bases; unmatched junction bases: 17. DNA for the CDR3: TGTGCCAGTAGTATTTATGGCGGAACCGGGACTAGCCCCCACGAGCAGTACTTC. Residues: CASSIYGGTGTSPHEQYF.

The rearrangement uses TRBV6-4 and TRBJ1-2; no clear D gene. This CDR3 is 13 amino acids long. Germline CDR1 reads MRHNA; CDR2 reads SNTAGT. The germline V and J ends were trimmed by 2 bases and 6 bases, with 10 bases remaining between them. CDR3 sequence reads: CASSDDGWHGYTF. CDR3 nucleotide sequence: TGTGCCAGCAGTGACGACGGGTGGCATGGCTACACCTTC.

This clone appeared a single time. The rearrangement joins TRBV2 to TRBJ1-1; no reliable D call. Deletions cut 3 bases from V and 7 bases from J, with 6 bases between. Germline assignment: CDR1 SNHLY and CDR2 FYNNEI. The CDR3 spans 11 residues. CDR3 nucleotides: TGTGCCAGCAGTGACAGTATTGAAGCTTTCTTT. Amino acid sequence: CASSDSIEAFF.

J is TRBJ2-3 and V is TRBV25-1; weak D call: TRBD2 (6 bases). The CDR3 sequence is 15 residues long. Trimming removed 4 bases from V and 2 bases from J, with 13 bases in between. Germline assignment: CDR1 MGHDK and CDR2 SYGVNS. The CDR3 sequence: CASSVGGTYTDTQYF. CDR3 bases: TGTGCCAGCAGTGTGGGCGGGACCTACACAGATACGCAGTATTTT.

The rearrangement joins TRBV6-5 to TRBJ1-1; 10 bases fit TRBD1. The CDR3 has 15 residues. Trimming took 0 bases from V and 4 from J; bases not matched to a gene: 2. CDR1 is MNHEY and CDR2 is SVGAGI in the germline V gene. The DNA of the CDR3 is TGTGCCAGCAGTTACTCGGGACAGGGGAGCACTGAAGCTTTCTTT. This translates into CASSYSGQGSTEAFF.

The chain uses TRBV5-1 and TRBJ2-7; D possibly corresponds to TRBD2 (5 bases). The ends were cut back, 0 bases at V and 3 bases at J, with 10 bases in the middle. The CDR3 runs to 14 residues. Germline V lookup: CDR1 SGHRS, CDR2 YFSETQ. CDR3 coding DNA: TGCGCCAGCAGCTTGGCGGACGGGATCTACGAGCAGTACTTC. Encoded protein: CASSLADGIYEQYF.